This is a list of T cell receptor beta chains from one sample in a study of cytomegalovirus exposure and HLA in healthy donors. The assay was immunoSEQ multiplex PCR, and TCRdb's table has in-frame clones only and misses some. The sample consists of 98,000 or so clones, roughly a tenth of them appearing once. Sequencing was performed on PBMCs. These receptors were taken from a man between 35 and 55 years old in good health and CMV-seropositive. The CDR3 runs from the conserved cysteine through the conserved F or W. Fields, in order: clone size, J gene, V gene, D gene, CDR3 protein. The D gene is left open where the match is weak. Not every row has a clone size; where given, it reads once, few, many or a size class.

clone_size: few; j_call: TRBJ2-7; v_call: TRBV5-1; d_call: NA; cdr3_aa: CASKTSQGDSYEQYF
clone_size: few; j_call: TRBJ1-1; v_call: TRBV27; d_call: NA; cdr3_aa: CASSSPGAMNTEAFF
clone_size: few; j_call: TRBJ2-3; v_call: TRBV5-1; d_call: NA; cdr3_aa: CASSLGDSYTDTQYF
clone_size: once; j_call: TRBJ2-1; v_call: TRBV7-3; d_call: TRBD2; cdr3_aa: CASSSGLAAGDEQFF
clone_size: once; j_call: TRBJ2-6; v_call: TRBV18; d_call: TRBD1; cdr3_aa: CASSPPEGAQSSGANVLTF
clone_size: few; j_call: TRBJ1-2; v_call: TRBV7-9; d_call: TRBD1; cdr3_aa: CASSGDRFSYGYTF
clone_size: NA; j_call: TRBJ2-3; v_call: TRBV7-9; d_call: TRBD2; cdr3_aa: CASSLGSGRSTSTDTQYF
clone_size: NA; j_call: TRBJ1-2; v_call: TRBV27; d_call: TRBD1; cdr3_aa: CASSLWSRQGQGYGYTF
clone_size: few; j_call: TRBJ2-6; v_call: TRBV6-1; d_call: NA; cdr3_aa: CASSRIGANVLTF
clone_size: NA; j_call: TRBJ1-1; v_call: TRBV7-9; d_call: NA; cdr3_aa: CASSAGRPEAFF
clone_size: NA; j_call: TRBJ1-1; v_call: TRBV28; d_call: TRBD1; cdr3_aa: CASRQGQGRTEAFF
clone_size: few; j_call: TRBJ2-1; v_call: TRBV6-6; d_call: TRBD1; cdr3_aa: CASSGQGSYNEQFF
clone_size: few; j_call: TRBJ1-2; v_call: TRBV2; d_call: TRBD1; cdr3_aa: CASYTGVRGYTF
clone_size: few; j_call: TRBJ2-5; v_call: TRBV28; d_call: NA; cdr3_aa: CASTDSQETQYF
clone_size: few; j_call: TRBJ2-1; v_call: TRBV7-9; d_call: NA; cdr3_aa: CASRPNFRRGEPNEQFF
clone_size: few; j_call: TRBJ2-5; v_call: TRBV9; d_call: TRBD2; cdr3_aa: CASSGGLAGIETQYF
clone_size: few; j_call: TRBJ1-4; v_call: TRBV7-2; d_call: NA; cdr3_aa: CASSENQKLFF
clone_size: NA; j_call: TRBJ2-2; v_call: TRBV11-2; d_call: TRBD2; cdr3_aa: CASRKPGTSGRNTGELFF
clone_size: few; j_call: TRBJ1-1; v_call: TRBV6-5; d_call: NA; cdr3_aa: CARSSTGGAEAFF
clone_size: NA; j_call: TRBJ2-1; v_call: TRBV7-7; d_call: NA; cdr3_aa: CASSPGALNEQFF
clone_size: NA; j_call: TRBJ2-2; v_call: TRBV10-3; d_call: TRBD2; cdr3_aa: CAIHSPPGLAGGSLDTGELFF
clone_size: NA; j_call: TRBJ2-7; v_call: TRBV15; d_call: NA; cdr3_aa: CATSLPLIGVYEQYF
clone_size: NA; j_call: TRBJ2-1; v_call: TRBV19; d_call: NA; cdr3_aa: CASSTRGNEQFF
clone_size: NA; j_call: TRBJ2-1; v_call: TRBV28; d_call: TRBD2; cdr3_aa: CASSLATSDQFF
clone_size: few; j_call: TRBJ2-7; v_call: TRBV2; d_call: TRBD2; cdr3_aa: CASGGTSGTYEQYF
clone_size: few; j_call: TRBJ2-7; v_call: TRBV7-9; d_call: TRBD1; cdr3_aa: CASSQSQGAWEQYF
clone_size: NA; j_call: TRBJ2-7; v_call: TRBV10-3; d_call: NA; cdr3_aa: CAIPAEQYF
clone_size: NA; j_call: TRBJ2-7; v_call: TRBV28; d_call: NA; cdr3_aa: CASSPNQGSAYEQYF
clone_size: NA; j_call: TRBJ1-1; v_call: TRBV7-2; d_call: TRBD1; cdr3_aa: CASSLGQGAFF
clone_size: many; j_call: TRBJ2-5; v_call: TRBV2; d_call: NA; cdr3_aa: CASSPGETQYF
clone_size: NA; j_call: TRBJ2-5; v_call: TRBV28; d_call: NA; cdr3_aa: CASSFRGLPGETQYF
clone_size: NA; j_call: TRBJ2-7; v_call: TRBV6-1; d_call: TRBD2; cdr3_aa: CASSAPSSGRPYEQYF
clone_size: NA; j_call: TRBJ1-2; v_call: TRBV2; d_call: NA; cdr3_aa: CASSRQVENYGYTF
clone_size: NA; j_call: TRBJ2-5; v_call: TRBV7-3; d_call: TRBD2; cdr3_aa: CASSRSGAQETQYF
clone_size: NA; j_call: TRBJ2-7; v_call: TRBV15; d_call: NA; cdr3_aa: CATSTDLSGKYEQYF
clone_size: NA; j_call: TRBJ1-2; v_call: TRBV27; d_call: NA; cdr3_aa: CASSLSRGSNGYTF
clone_size: many; j_call: TRBJ2-2; v_call: TRBV2; d_call: TRBD1; cdr3_aa: CASSGQGNTGELFF
clone_size: NA; j_call: TRBJ2-5; v_call: TRBV27; d_call: NA; cdr3_aa: CASSGMDSQETQYF
clone_size: NA; j_call: TRBJ1-2; v_call: TRBV19; d_call: NA; cdr3_aa: CASNDYTSYTF
clone_size: NA; j_call: TRBJ1-1; v_call: TRBV20-1; d_call: NA; cdr3_aa: CSARDSPEAFF
clone_size: few; j_call: TRBJ2-1; v_call: TRBV28; d_call: NA; cdr3_aa: CASRPTDNEQFF
clone_size: few; j_call: TRBJ1-3; v_call: TRBV19; d_call: NA; cdr3_aa: CASSSDSYGNTIYF
clone_size: NA; j_call: TRBJ2-7; v_call: TRBV19; d_call: NA; cdr3_aa: CASSTSFGEQYF
clone_size: NA; j_call: NA; v_call: TRBV5-6; d_call: TRBD1; cdr3_aa: CASSSRDRVSHEQYF
clone_size: NA; j_call: TRBJ1-2; v_call: TRBV7-8; d_call: NA; cdr3_aa: CASSSLGGEDYGYTF
clone_size: NA; j_call: TRBJ2-1; v_call: TRBV4-1; d_call: NA; cdr3_aa: CASSLQPDYSEQFF
clone_size: NA; j_call: TRBJ2-1; v_call: TRBV11-3; d_call: TRBD2; cdr3_aa: CASSLEGGTAYGEQFF
clone_size: NA; j_call: TRBJ2-5; v_call: TRBV7-3; d_call: NA; cdr3_aa: CASSFSSPGVGETQYF